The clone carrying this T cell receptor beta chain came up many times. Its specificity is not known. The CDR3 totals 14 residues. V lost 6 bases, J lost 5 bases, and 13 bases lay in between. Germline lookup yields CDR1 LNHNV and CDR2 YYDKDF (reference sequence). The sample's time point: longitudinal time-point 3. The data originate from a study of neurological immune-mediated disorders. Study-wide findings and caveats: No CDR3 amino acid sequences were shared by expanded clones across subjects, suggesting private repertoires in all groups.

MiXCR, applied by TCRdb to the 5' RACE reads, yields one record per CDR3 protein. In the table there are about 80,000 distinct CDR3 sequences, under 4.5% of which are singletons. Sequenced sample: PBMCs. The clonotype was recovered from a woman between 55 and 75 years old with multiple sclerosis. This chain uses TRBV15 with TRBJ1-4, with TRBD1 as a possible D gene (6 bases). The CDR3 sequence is CATRQGAGNEKLFF. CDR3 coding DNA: TGTGCCACCAGACAGGGCGCAGGGAATGAAAAACTGTTTTTT.